This passage covers 31 T cell receptor beta chains from one sample sequenced in a study of T cells in Graves' hyperthyroidism and ophthalmopathy. TCR beta CDR3 regions were amplified from RNA transcripts. The TCR CDR3 first-round RT-PCR relied on the HTBI primer set. TCRdb ran MiXCR on the multiplex PCR reads and lists one entry per CDR3 protein. This sample has hundreds of thousands of distinct CDR3 sequences, with around 13% found just once. The sequenced sample consisted of blood. The origin of the receptors is a woman aged 18-29 years with Graves' hyperthyroidism.

This clonotype was observed a few times. The chain joins TRBV10-1 to TRBJ1-2; 7 bases map to TRBD1. CDR1 and CDR2 (germline): WNHNN, SYGVQD (reference sequence). After removal of 7 bases from V and 4 bases from J, the junction contained 15 bases not matched to a gene. The CDR3 spans 16 residues. CDR3 in amino acids: CASILSTGQHVYGYTF. Written as DNA, the CDR3 is TGCGCCAGCATCCTGTCTACGGGACAGCACGTCTATGGCTACACCTTC.

Here the CDR3 reads CSARPLRETGEQYF. CDR3 nucleotide sequence: TGCAGTGCTAGACCCCTAAGGGAGACGGGAGAGCAGTACTTC. V usage is TRBV20-1 and J usage is TRBJ2-7; tentative D call: TRBD2 (5 bases). Germline CDR1 is DFQATT and CDR2 is SNEGSKA (reference sequence). V shed 2 bases and J shed 7 bases, with 18 bases lying between them. The CDR3 sequence is 14 residues long.

This clonotype was seen ten or more times. The rearrangement links TRBV18 to TRBJ1-1; D is possibly TRBD1 (5 bases). Per germline, CDR1 KGHSH and CDR2 LQKENI. This CDR3 has 15 amino acids. Trimming removed 1 base from V and 5 bases from J, with 14 bases in between. The CDR3 loop is CASSPRTTGGTEAFF. The DNA of the CDR3 is TGTGCCAGCTCACCACGGACCACAGGCGGGACTGAAGCTTTCTTT.

This clonotype was recorded at least ten times. The J gene is TRBJ2-5, the V gene TRBV30; 8 bases are a match to TRBD1. Trimming cost V 7 bases and J 5 bases; bases outside gene matches: 9. From germline, CDR1 is GTSNPN and CDR2 SVGIG (reference sequence). The CDR3 consists of 13 residues. Written as DNA, the CDR3 is TGTGCCTTATCAGGGGGCGGAGGGGAGACCCAGTACTTC. Translation gives CALSGGGGETQYF.

This clonotype was seen a handful of times. The chain couples TRBV4-1 to TRBJ1-1, with D maybe TRBD1 (6 bases). The germline CDR1 and CDR2 sequences are MGHRA and YSYEKL. The CDR3 totals 13 residues. Deletions cut 3 bases from V and 7 bases from J, with 12 bases between. In DNA form, the CDR3 reads TGCGCCAGCAGCCACTCGGGGGCCCTTGAAGCTTTCTTT. This gives the protein CASSHSGALEAFF.

In the case of this clonotype: This could be a read error, since a much larger clone is one nucleotide away. J is TRBJ1-2 and V is TRBV28, with 7 bases matching TRBD1. Germline V gene lookup returns CDR1 MDHEN and CDR2 SYDVKM. The CDR3 has 14 amino acids. CDR3 in amino acids: CASSLAAGGDGYAF. The CDR3 nucleotides read TGTGCCAGCAGTCTCGCGGCAGGGGGGGATGGCTACGCCTTC.

This clonotype was recorded once. The chain couples TRBV7-9 to TRBJ2-2, with D perhaps given as TRBD1 or TRBD2 (6 bases each). CDR1 is SEHNR and CDR2 is FQNEAQ in the germline V gene (reference sequence). This CDR3 is built from 14 residues. Trimming pared 5 bases from V and 1 base from J, leaving 8 bases between. Here the CDR3 reads CASSAGQNTGELFF. In DNA, the CDR3 is TGTGCCAGCAGCGCGGGACAGAACACCGGGGAGCTGTTTTTT.

V usage is TRBV29-1 and J usage is TRBJ2-7; D ambiguous. The ends were cut back, 4 bases at V and 6 bases at J, with 13 bases in the middle. CDR1 and CDR2 from the germline V gene are SQVTM and ANQGSEA. The CDR3 extends over 12 amino acids. The CDR3 nucleotides are TGCAGCGTTGGTGGCAGTCCGGCCGAGCAGTACTTC. It encodes CSVGGSPAEQYF.

The chain carries TRBV4-2 and TRBJ1-1, with D maybe TRBD1 (6 bases). This CDR3 has 14 residues. In germline, CDR1 is LGHNA, CDR2 YNFKEQ. The germline V and J ends were trimmed by 0 bases and 1 base, with 6 bases remaining between them. CDR3 nucleotides: TGTGCCAGCAGCCAAGAACAGGGGAACACTGAAGCTTTCTTT. Translating it yields CASSQEQGNTEAFF.

This rearrangement joins TRBV7-8 to TRBJ2-1; D is uncertain. CDR1 is SGHVS, CDR2 FQNEAQ, per germline. Deletions cut 1 base from V and 9 bases from J, with 10 bases between. The CDR3 covers 13 residues. CDR3 sequence reads: CASSLDPRGEQFF. In DNA, the CDR3 is TGTGCCAGCAGCTTAGATCCTAGAGGTGAGCAGTTCTTC.

In the case of this clonotype: This CDR3 fails to terminate in the conserved phenylalanine or tryptophan, so it likely reflects a read error. The genes are TRBV18 and TRBJ1-1; D is unresolved. CDR3 length equals 13 residues. Trimming took 5 bases from V and 3 from J, leaving 10 bases between them. Germline loops: CDR1 KGHSH, CDR2 LQKENI. The CDR3 sequence is CASSEDLYTEAFL. CDR3 coding DNA: TGTGCCAGCTCAGAGGACCTTTACACTGAAGCTTTCTTG.

This clonotype was observed a few times. The chain combines TRBV10-1 with TRBJ2-1; 8 bases fit TRBD2. This CDR3 has 16 residues. V lost 1 base and J lost 4; bases outside the gene matches: 6. Germline V CDR1 and CDR2: WNHNN, SYGVQD (reference sequence). Written as DNA, the CDR3 is TGCGCCAGCAGTGAGTATAGCGGGGAACTATACAATGAGCAGTTCTTC. Its translation: CASSEYSGELYNEQFF.

This clonotype was detected only a few times. The chain uses TRBV4-1 and TRBJ1-2; D is uncertain. Germline loops: CDR1 MGHRA, CDR2 YSYEKL. The V end was cut by 0 bases, the J end by 0 bases, with 23 bases between. There are 20 residues in the CDR3. CDR3: CASSQDPDTSHPLANYGYTF. CDR3 bases: TGCGCCAGCAGCCAAGATCCCGACACCTCGCATCCTCTGGCTAACTATGGCTACACCTTC.

This clonotype was counted at least ten times. The chain carries TRBV7-9 and TRBJ2-5; D is uncertain. There are 15 residues in the CDR3. Germline V gene sequence: CDR1 SEHNR, CDR2 FQNEAQ (reference sequence). V lost 5 bases and J 5 bases, leaving 18 bases between the germline ends. CDR3 in DNA: TGTGCCAGCAGCCCCCCCGACTCTGGCTTGGAGACCCAGTACTTC. It encodes CASSPPDSGLETQYF.

This clonotype was observed many times. The chain has TRBV6-5 and TRBJ2-1; 11 bases agree with TRBD2. This CDR3 is built from 16 residues. V lost 0 bases, J lost 8 bases, and 6 bases stayed unmatched. Per germline, CDR1 MNHEY and CDR2 SVGAGI. The CDR3 reads CASSYSISSGGHEQFF. CDR3 DNA: TGTGCCAGCAGTTACTCGATCTCTAGCGGGGGGCATGAGCAGTTCTTC.

This clonotype appeared many times. The chain employs TRBV27 and TRBJ2-5, with D uncertain. Germline V gives CDR1 MNHEY, CDR2 SMNVEV (reference sequence). V was clipped by 5 bases and J by 1 base, with 14 bases between them. This CDR3 contains 15 residues. CDR3 loop: CASSHYVSAQETQYF. For the CDR3, the DNA is TGTGCCAGCAGTCACTACGTCAGCGCCCAAGAGACCCAGTACTTC.

This clonotype has at least ten counts. The chain carries TRBV4-1 and TRBJ2-7; unclear D gene. Trimming removed 4 bases from V and 3 bases from J, with 13 bases in between. Germline-derived CDR1 and CDR2 are MGHRA and YSYEKL. The CDR3 is made up of 14 amino acids. CDR3 DNA sequence: TGCGCCAGCAGCCCGAACCGGGCCCTCTACGAGCAGTACTTC. This gives the protein CASSPNRALYEQYF.

CDR3 amino acids: CATSDGPGGNYGYTF. The CDR3 DNA follows: TGTGCCACCAGTGACGGACCCGGAGGGAACTATGGCTACACCTTC. V is TRBV24-1 and J is TRBJ1-2; unclear D gene. Germline CDR1 reads KGHDR; CDR2 reads SFDVKD. Trimming removed 4 bases from V and 2 bases from J, with 13 bases in between. The CDR3 is 15 residues long.

The rearrangement links TRBV6-1 to TRBJ1-6, with D perhaps TRBD1 (5 bases). In germline, CDR1 is MNHNS, CDR2 SASEGT. The V end was cut by 5 bases, the J end by 4 bases, with 12 bases between. This CDR3 is built from 15 residues. CDR3 nucleotide sequence: TGTGCCAGCAGTTGGGGACGGGTTTATAATTCACCCCTCCACTTT. It yields the protein CASSWGRVYNSPLHF.

The CDR3: CASSGSPEQFF. The CDR3 coding sequence is TGTGCCAGCAGTGGAAGTCCAGAGCAGTTCTTC. This chain joins TRBV2 and TRBJ2-1; no reliable D call. This CDR3 contains 11 residues. The ends were cut back, 4 bases at V and 10 bases at J, with 8 bases in the middle. Germline values: CDR1 SNHLY, CDR2 FYNNEI. The full variable domain, completed using reference TRBV2 and TRBJ2-1, is EPEVTQTPSHQVTQMGQEVILRCVPISNHLYFYWYRQILGQKVEFLVSFYNNEISEKSEIFDDQFSVERPDGSNFTLKIRSTKLEDSAMYFCASSGSPEQFFGPGTRLTVL.

This clonotype was observed at least ten times. This sequence joins TRBV2 and TRBJ2-7; 14 bases fit TRBD2. The V and J ends lost 6 bases and 5 bases, in that order; junction bases with no gene match: 6. CDR1 is SNHLY, CDR2 FYNNEI, per germline. This CDR3 region has 15 residues. CDR3 loop: CASSAGTSGSHEQYF. As DNA, the CDR3 is TGTGCCAGCAGCGCCGGGACTAGCGGGAGCCACGAGCAGTACTTC. The full variable domain, completed using reference TRBV2 and TRBJ2-7, is EPEVTQTPSHQVTQMGQEVILRCVPISNHLYFYWYRQILGQKVEFLVSFYNNEISEKSEIFDDQFSVERPDGSNFTLKIRSTKLEDSAMYFCASSAGTSGSHEQYFGPGTRLTVT.

Comment on this clonotype: Because the CDR3's place on the DNA is in doubt, the DNA is left out and the CDR3 is given as listed by TCRdb. The chain has TRBV7-3 and TRBJ2-3; the D call of TRBD1 is as the table states it, not checked on the DNA. The CDR3 region is 20 residues in length, termini included. Germline CDR1 SGHTA, CDR2 FQGTGA. The CDR3 is CASSFYICSALRLGPDTQYF.

This clonotype was detected many times. The rearrangement uses TRBV6-1 and TRBJ2-7; D not certain. CDR1 MNHNS and CDR2 SASEGT come from the germline V gene. This CDR3 region has 13 residues. V gave up 3 bases and J gave up 1 base, with 7 bases separating them. DNA for the CDR3: TGTGCCAGCAGTGATCCGAGTTCCTACGAGCAGTACTTC. This translates into CASSDPSSYEQYF.

This clonotype was picked up many times. The chain combines TRBV2 with TRBJ1-5; D unclear. Germline-derived CDR1 and CDR2 are SNHLY and FYNNEI. CDR3 length equals 15 residues. Trimming took off 1 base at V and 5 bases at J, with 12 bases between the two ends. The CDR3 bases are TGTGCCAGCAGTGAAGGGCCAGTATCTTATCAGCCCCAGCATTTT. The encoded protein is CASSEGPVSYQPQHF.

In its sample, this clonotype was seen many times. This chain uses TRBV20-1 with TRBJ2-7; D not certain. The CDR3 is made up of 16 amino acids. Germline CDR1 DFQATT, CDR2 SNEGSKA (reference sequence). The germline V and J ends were trimmed by 0 bases and 3 bases, with 18 bases remaining between them. DNA of the CDR3: TGCAGTGCTAGAGATGCCAGGCTCCTGCTTAACTACGAGCAGTACTTC. This codes for CSARDARLLLNYEQYF.

The chain employs TRBV30 and TRBJ2-7; 11 nucleotides agree with TRBD2. Germline trimming cut 2 bases from V and 3 bases from J; bases unmatched to any gene: 6. The CDR3 extends over 15 amino acids. CDR1 is GTSNPN and CDR2 is SVGIG in the germline V gene (reference sequence). The CDR3 DNA follows: TGTGCCTGGAGTTTGGTAGCGGGAGGGGTCTACGAGCAGTACTTC. Translating gives CAWSLVAGGVYEQYF.

In its sample, this clonotype was seen many times. CDR3 in amino acids: CASSPTVGNTEAFF. DNA of the CDR3: TGTGCCAGCTCACCTACCGTCGGCAACACTGAAGCTTTCTTT. The chain employs TRBV18 and TRBJ1-1; the D is unclear. The V gene lost 3 bases and the J gene lost 2 bases, with 10 bases spanning the gap. This CDR3 contains 14 residues. Germline values: CDR1 KGHSH, CDR2 LQKENI. The complete variable domain, with remaining parts taken from reference TRBV18 and TRBJ1-1, reads NAGVMQNPRHLVRRRGQEARLRCSPMKGHSHVYWYRQLPEEGLKFMVYLQKENIIDESGMPKERFSAEFPKEGPSILRIQQVVRGDSAAYFCASSPTVGNTEAFFGQGTRLTVV.

In its sample, this clonotype was seen many times. The chain carries TRBV11-2 and TRBJ2-3; 8 positions match TRBD2. Germline lookup yields CDR1 SGHAT and CDR2 FQNNGV. With V trimmed by 5 bases and J by 2 bases, 15 bases remained unmatched. The CDR3 has 18 amino acids. The CDR3 protein is CASSPLKGRREATDTQYF. The CDR3 DNA is TGTGCCAGCAGCCCATTAAAGGGACGGCGGGAGGCCACAGATACGCAGTATTTT.

V gene TRBV3-1 combines with J gene TRBJ2-2, with 7 bases that match TRBD2. Germline V gene sequence: CDR1 LGHDT, CDR2 YNNKEL (reference sequence). The V and J ends lost 0 bases and 3 bases, in that order; junction bases with no gene match: 4. The CDR3 sequence is 16 residues long. The CDR3 here is CASSQETSLYTGELFF. The CDR3 bases are TGTGCCAGCAGCCAAGAGACTAGCCTATACACCGGGGAGCTGTTTTTT.

In its sample, this clonotype was seen many times. The genes are TRBV12-3 or TRBV12-4 and TRBJ2-5; D is unclear. This CDR3 contains 14 residues. Trimming shortened V by 1 base and J by 2 bases, and 8 bases separated the two germline ends. CDR3 DNA: TGTGCCAGCAGTTTAGTACCCGTTCAAGAGACCCAGTACTTC. It is translated as CASSLVPVQETQYF.

This clonotype was seen at least ten times. At one end, the junction sequence differs from germline, possibly due to a read error. The gene calls are TRBV11-2 and TRBJ2-7, with D possibly called TRBD1 or TRBD2 (5 bases each). The CDR3 spans 12 residues. Germline V lookup: CDR1 SGHAT, CDR2 FQNNGV. CDR3 DNA: TGCTCCACCAGGGACCCCTTGGGCGAGCAGTACTTC. It yields the protein CSTRDPLGEQYF. Filled out from reference TRBV11-2 and TRBJ2-7, the complete variable domain reads EAGVAQSPRYKIIEKRQSVAFWCNPISGHATLYWYQQILGQGPKLLIQFQNNGVVDDSQLPKDRFSAERLKGVDSTLKIQPAKLEDSAVYLCSTRDPLGEQYFGPGTRLTVT.